The T cell receptor (beta chain) under discussion was sequenced for a study of vaccination effects on CD4 cells after COVID-19. About the study: Post-vaccine specimens were collected at a median of 72 days following the second dose.

Peptide-pool stimulation followed by sequencing identified expanded antigen-specific CD4+ clonotypes in the ViraFEST assay. The authors isolated CD4+ T cells after approximately 9 days of culture. Participants completed two doses of the BNT162b2 or mRNA-1273 vaccine. Every well housed more than 1.5 million PBMC, which grew in culture alongside 8.5 to 10 IU/ml IL-2 and about 10 ug/ml peptides. Clones were read by immunoSEQ multiplex PCR, and TCRdb kept only the in-frame ones, dropping some. The profile covers 20,000 to 30,000 clones, with around 63% appearing a single time and 7.5% to 8.5% taken by the ten largest. The germline V gene encodes CDR1 ENHRY and CDR2 SYGVKD. The CDR3 is 16 residues long. V was clipped by 4 bases and J by 2 bases, with 15 bases between them. Overall study findings and caveats: Long after vaccination, the clones induced by infection and by vaccine shrank markedly in size.

This clone appeared a few times. The target antigen is unknown. The V gene is TRBV10-3, the J gene TRBJ1-3, with D perhaps TRBD1 (6 bases). Sequenced here: CD4+ T cells from PBMCs cultured with SARS-CoV-2 spike peptides, sampled after COVID-19 vaccination. The clonotype comes from a human donor who received a COVID-19 vaccine. CDR3 protein: CAISAHLQGAGNTIYF. As DNA, the CDR3 is TGTGCCATCAGTGCCCACTTACAGGGAGCTGGAAACACCATATATTTT.